These 21 T cell receptor beta chains were all obtained from the same sample, sequenced in a study of patients and donors after allogeneic stem cell transplantation (dated by TCRdb to about 2020). The library was made by RT-PCR. The sequencing machine was a NextSeq 550. Through fastp at Q25 and MiXCR, TCRdb rebuilt clones from the public reads, retaining in-frame beta chains. Entries that share a CDR3 protein sequence are merged under the most common genes and DNA. This sample has 800,000 to 1,000,000 distinct CDR3 sequences in its table, and under 20% of those were observed once. Around 6% of the sample is held by the ten biggest clonotypes. Sample: blood, either unsorted or a sorted T cell fraction (not recorded which). The receptors stem from a human donor who was either an allogeneic HSCT recipient or a stem cell or donor lymphocyte infusion donor (not recorded which). It is not recorded whose cells these are; they may come from a transplant donor.

V gene TRBV29-1 combines with J gene TRBJ1-1; 8 positions agree with TRBD1. The length of the CDR3 is 13 residues. J gave up 1 base and V 6 bases, and 4 bases lay outside the gene matches. Looked up from germline, CDR1 is SQVTM and CDR2 is ANQGSEA. This CDR3 reads CSVKGQANTEAFF. For the CDR3, the DNA is TGCAGCGTGAAGGGACAGGCGAACACTGAAGCTTTCTTT.

V usage is TRBV7-8 and J usage is TRBJ2-7; TRBD1 is a possible D gene (5 bases). The CDR3 spans 12 residues. V lost 1 base and J lost 12, with 13 bases in between. Germline V CDR1 and CDR2: SGHVS, FQNEAQ. CDR3 region: CASSLVNGHRYF. The CDR3 DNA sequence: TGTGCCAGCAGCTTAGTTAACGGACATCGGTACTTC.

The chain links TRBV5-1 to TRBJ2-5; tentative D call: TRBD2 (6 bases). This CDR3 is 16 amino acids long. V was trimmed by 0 bases and J by 9 bases, leaving 21 bases between them. The V gene's germline CDR1 is SGHRS and CDR2 YFSETQ. CDR3: CASSLDVSGTRSPQYF. CDR3 coding DNA: TGCGCCAGCAGCTTGGATGTTAGCGGCACCCGTTCGCCCCAGTACTTC.

The V gene is TRBV7-8, the J gene TRBJ2-3; the D gene is possibly TRBD1 (6 bases). Deletions cut 5 bases from V and 2 bases from J, with 23 bases between. The CDR3 extends over 18 amino acids. CDR1 and CDR2 (germline): SGHVS, FQNEAQ. The CDR3 region is CASSRIKTGLKITDTQYF. The CDR3, as DNA: TGTGCCAGCAGCCGAATTAAGACAGGCCTCAAAATCACAGATACGCAGTATTTT.

This clonotype has more than one count but fewer than ten. The J gene is TRBJ2-1, the V gene TRBV29-1; D may be TRBD2 (6 bases). Trimming shortened V by 4 bases and J by 3 bases, and 10 bases separated the two germline ends. The CDR3 runs 13 residues. Looked up from germline, CDR1 is SQVTM and CDR2 is ANQGSEA. The CDR3 DNA follows: TGCAGCGTTGGGGCGGGACGCTACAATGAGCAGTTCTTC. Amino acid sequence: CSVGAGRYNEQFF.

There are a few counts of this clonotype. The V gene is TRBV15, the J gene TRBJ1-1, with D possibly matching TRBD1 (6 bases). This CDR3 spans 13 amino acids. CDR1 is LNHNV, CDR2 YYDKDF, per germline (reference sequence). With 5 bases removed from V and 5 bases from J, the gap between germline ends came to 12 bases. Here the CDR3 DNA reads TGTGCCACCAGCGTGACAGGTGGGACTGAAGCTTTCTTT. This translates into CATSVTGGTEAFF.

This clonotype was recorded a few times. The chain couples TRBV6-1 to TRBJ2-2; 11 positions agree with TRBD2. CDR1 and CDR2 (germline): MNHNS, SASEGT. The V gene end was trimmed by 6 bases and the J gene end by 3 bases; junction bases not matched to a gene: 6. This CDR3 contains 16 residues. CDR3 residues: CASSKLAGADTGELFF. The CDR3 coding sequence is TGTGCCAGCAGCAAACTAGCGGGGGCGGACACCGGGGAGCTGTTTTTT.

The chain is built from TRBV19 and TRBJ1-5; D gene ambiguous. This CDR3 contains 16 residues. Trimming took off 3 bases at V and 2 bases at J, with 14 bases between the two ends. Germline loops: CDR1 LNHDA, CDR2 SQIVND (reference sequence). The CDR3 loop is CASSISNRIGNQPQHF. The CDR3 coding sequence is TGTGCCAGTAGTATTTCCAACAGAATTGGCAATCAGCCCCAGCATTTT.

This rearrangement joins TRBV20-1 to TRBJ2-1; no definite D call. This CDR3 has 12 amino acids. The V gene's germline CDR1 is DFQATT and CDR2 SNEGSKA (reference sequence). Trimming cost V 7 bases and J 6 bases, with 13 bases left between them. The CDR3 spells CSEQTKFNEQFF. The CDR3 DNA follows: TGCAGTGAGCAGACAAAATTCAATGAGCAGTTCTTC.

J is TRBJ2-1 and V is TRBV7-9; no definite D call. Germline CDR1 reads SEHNR; CDR2 reads FQNEAQ (reference sequence). Trimming pared 3 bases from V and 12 bases from J, leaving 9 bases between. The CDR3 consists of 11 residues. The CDR3 reads CASSLTWGQFF. The CDR3 nucleotides are TGTGCCAGCAGCTTGACGTGGGGGCAGTTCTTC.

This clonotype was observed a few times. The gene calls are TRBV20-1 and TRBJ1-2, with D uncertain. The germline gives CDR1 DFQATT, CDR2 SNEGSKA (reference sequence). CDR3 length: 13 amino acids. V was clipped by 0 bases and J by 4 bases, with 9 bases between them. CDR3 coding DNA: TGCAGTGCTAGAGATCGGCAGAGCTATGGCTACACCTTC. Its translation: CSARDRQSYGYTF.

This clonotype has just a few counts. The CDR3 DNA is TGTGCCAGCAGCCCGGCGGGGGCTGGCGATCAGCCCCAGCATTTT. Its protein is CASSPAGAGDQPQHF. The chain employs TRBV7-9 and TRBJ1-5, with D maybe TRBD1 (6 bases). V lost 5 bases, J lost 5 bases, and 16 bases lay in between. Germline CDR1 is SEHNR and CDR2 is FQNEAQ (reference sequence). The CDR3 totals 15 residues.

This chain joins TRBV7-2 and TRBJ1-3, with D perhaps matching TRBD1 (5 bases). Per the germline V gene, CDR1 is SGHTA and CDR2 is FQGNSA. Trimming removed 3 bases at V and 3 bases at J, with 15 bases between. The CDR3 is 16 amino acids. As DNA, the CDR3 is TGTGCCAGCAGCTTTGACAGACTCGGTTTTGGAAACACCATATATTTT. Its protein is CASSFDRLGFGNTIYF.

The chain combines TRBV15 with TRBJ2-5, with TRBD1 as a possible D gene (6 bases). CDR1 and CDR2 (germline): LNHNV, YYDKDF (reference sequence). The CDR3 covers 15 residues. V was pared by 1 base and J by 1 base, with 10 bases between. Written as DNA, the CDR3 is TGTGCCACCAGCAGAGTGCTCAGGGGCCAAGAGACCCAGTACTTC. This translates into CATSRVLRGQETQYF.

In this sample, this clonotype turned up a few times. The chain couples TRBV21-1 to TRBJ2-2; the table's TRBD2 call for D was not verified on the DNA. TRBV21-1 is termed a pseudogene. This CDR3 is built from 15 residues. CDR3 nucleotides: TGTGCCAGCAGCCACCGACTAGGAAACACCGGGGAGCTGTTTTTT. Translated, it gives CASSHRLGNTGELFF.

This clonotype turned up a few times. This chain links TRBV5-1 with TRBJ2-1; 7 bases fit TRBD2. This CDR3 is 16 amino acids long. Trimming removed 1 base from V and 8 bases from J; junction bases left unmatched: 12. Germline V CDR1 and CDR2: SGHRS, YFSETQ. Here the CDR3 DNA reads TGCGCCAGCAGCTTGCAAACTAGCGCCCCAAGCGATGAGCAGTTCTTC. Protein: CASSLQTSAPSDEQFF. Drawing the rest from reference TRBV5-1 and TRBJ2-1, the complete variable domain is KAGVTQTPRYLIKTRGQQVTLSCSPISGHRSVSWYQQTPGQGLQFLFEYFSETQRNKGNFPGRFSGRQFSNSRSEMNVSTLELGDSALYLCASSLQTSAPSDEQFFGPGTRLTVL.

The rearrangement links TRBV9 to TRBJ1-6; D remains ambiguous. V gave up 0 bases and J gave up 10 bases, with 14 bases separating them. The CDR3 sequence is 15 residues long. Germline V gene sequence: CDR1 SGDLS, CDR2 YYNGEE. This CDR3 reads CASSVGRLGGSPLHF. CDR3 nucleotides: TGTGCCAGCAGCGTAGGGAGGCTAGGAGGATCACCCCTCCACTTT. The full variable domain, in which reference TRBV9 and TRBJ1-6 provide the parts outside the CDR3, is DSGVTQTPKHLITATGQRVTLRCSPRSGDLSVYWYQQSLDQGLQFLIQYYNGEERAKGNILERFSAQQFPDLHSELNLSSLELGDSALYFCASSVGRLGGSPLHFGNGTRLTVT.

The table lists this clonotype with a few counts. The rearrangement uses TRBV7-2 and TRBJ2-3; no clear D. Germline lookup yields CDR1 SGHTA and CDR2 FQGNSA. This CDR3 spans 16 amino acids. V lost 5 bases and J lost 1, with 16 bases in between. The CDR3 coding sequence is TGTGCCAGCAGCCTACTCCGGCCTCTGGGCACAGATACGCAGTATTTT. Its translation: CASSLLRPLGTDTQYF.

This clonotype was seen only a few times. This chain links TRBV19 with TRBJ1-6, with D hard to call. This CDR3 is built from 15 residues. V lost 3 bases, J lost 0 bases, and 6 bases lay in between. Germline V CDR1 and CDR2: LNHDA, SQIVND (reference sequence). CDR3 bases: TGTGCCAGTAGTATGCGGAGCTCCTATAATTCACCCCTCCACTTT. Translated, it gives CASSMRSSYNSPLHF.

In this sample, this clonotype turned up a few times. The chain combines TRBV10-3 with TRBJ2-7; 11 bases align to TRBD2. J gave up 0 bases and V 5 bases, and 3 bases lay outside the gene matches. The CDR3 is made up of 15 amino acids. Germline CDR1 and CDR2: ENHRY and SYGVKD. The CDR3 DNA is TGTGCCATCAGTTTTGGGACTAGCGGCTCCTACGAGCAGTACTTC. Its translation: CAISFGTSGSYEQYF.

This clonotype has only a few counts. V usage is TRBV20-1 and J usage is TRBJ2-2, with D possibly matching TRBD2 (6 bases). The CDR3 extends over 14 amino acids. Germline V gene data show CDR1 as DFQATT and CDR2 as SNEGSKA (reference sequence). Trimming stripped 6 bases from V and 4 bases from J, with 15 bases between. This CDR3 is CSAVTGGPTGELFF. The CDR3 DNA sequence: TGCAGTGCGGTTACCGGAGGGCCCACCGGGGAGCTGTTTTTT.